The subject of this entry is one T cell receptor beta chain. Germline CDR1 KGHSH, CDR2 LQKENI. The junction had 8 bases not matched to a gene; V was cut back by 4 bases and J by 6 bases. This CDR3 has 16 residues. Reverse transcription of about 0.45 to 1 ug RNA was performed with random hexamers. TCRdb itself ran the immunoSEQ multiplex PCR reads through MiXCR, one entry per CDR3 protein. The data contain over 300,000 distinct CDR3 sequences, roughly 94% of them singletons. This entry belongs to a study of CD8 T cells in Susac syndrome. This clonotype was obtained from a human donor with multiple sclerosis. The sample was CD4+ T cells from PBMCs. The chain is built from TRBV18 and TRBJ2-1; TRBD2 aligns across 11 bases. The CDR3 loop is CASSREASGGPNEQFF. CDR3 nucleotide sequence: TGTGCCAGCTCACGAGAGGCTAGCGGGGGGCCCAATGAGCAGTTCTTC.